This T cell receptor beta chain was sequenced during a study of cytomegalovirus exposure and HLA in healthy donors. On the study more broadly: Early release data held 85 million or so unique TCRs from HLA-typed donors.

The PCR made use of 60 Vbeta and 13 Jbeta primers. The repertoire was sequenced with immunoSEQ multiplex PCR; TCRdb's copy has only in-frame clones and lacks some. The profile shows 140,000 or so clones, 75% to 80% of them singletons. The V gene's germline CDR1 is LGHNA and CDR2 YNFKEQ. V shed 4 bases and J 4 bases; nucleotides not matched to a gene: 6. This CDR3 has 15 amino acids. V and J are TRBV4-2 and TRBJ2-7, with 11 bases fitting TRBD2. This clonotype was obtained from a woman aged 25 to 39 in good health and CMV-seronegative. The sample taken for sequencing was PBMCs. The CDR3 coding sequence is TGTGCCAGCAGCCGGGGGGCTAGCGGGGGGTACGAGCAGTACTTC. This sequence encodes CASSRGASGGYEQYF.